This T cell receptor beta chain comes out of a study of blood T cell repertoires in COVID-19. At the level of the study: Both acute and convalescent COVID-19 samples were obtained from the United States, Italy and Spain. PBMCs, B-cell-depleted T cells, or T cells were the source of the cDNA or gDNA that made up the material.

This table comes from immunoSEQ multiplex PCR, and its TCRdb copy is limited to in-frame clones, with some not included. Counted here are roughly 71,000 clones, more than 80% occurring once; the ten biggest clones make up roughly 2%. CDR1 and CDR2 (germline): SGHTA, FQGNSA. V lost 8 bases and J lost 6, with 17 bases in between. CDR3 length: 15 residues. V and J are TRBV7-2 and TRBJ1-6; D not certain. Sequencing was performed on peripheral blood. This TCR came from a man aged 25-45 years with acute or convalescent COVID-19. CDR3 DNA sequence: TGTGCCAGCCAAACCCTTCCAACTCCTAATTCACCCCTCCACTTT. It yields the protein CASQTLPTPNSPLHF.